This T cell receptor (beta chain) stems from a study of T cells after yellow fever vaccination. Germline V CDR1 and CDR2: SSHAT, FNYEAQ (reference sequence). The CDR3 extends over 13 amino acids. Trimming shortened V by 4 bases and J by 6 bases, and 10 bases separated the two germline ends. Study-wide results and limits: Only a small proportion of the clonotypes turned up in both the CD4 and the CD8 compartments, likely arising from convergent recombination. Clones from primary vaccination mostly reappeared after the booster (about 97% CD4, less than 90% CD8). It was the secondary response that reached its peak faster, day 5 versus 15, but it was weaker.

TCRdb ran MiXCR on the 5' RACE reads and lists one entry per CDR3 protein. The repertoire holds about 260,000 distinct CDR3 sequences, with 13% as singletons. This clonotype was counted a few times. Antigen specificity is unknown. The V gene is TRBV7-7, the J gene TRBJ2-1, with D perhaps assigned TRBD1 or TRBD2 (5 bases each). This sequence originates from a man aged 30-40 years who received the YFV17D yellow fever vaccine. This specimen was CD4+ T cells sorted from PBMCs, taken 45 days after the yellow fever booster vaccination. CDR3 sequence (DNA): TGTGCCAGCAGCTCCGGGGCTGGCAATGAGCAGTTCTTC. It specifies CASSSGAGNEQFF.